The 20 T cell receptor beta chains below all came from one sample that was sequenced in a study of shared clonotypes between healthy human individuals. Cells designated naive CD8 were CD45RO-negative and were positively selected for CCR7, with terminally differentiated effector memory CD45RA+ cells excluded. Sequencing used immunoSEQ multiplex PCR; TCRdb keeps in-frame clones, though not all of them. The table has approximately 600,000 clones, roughly 95% seen once. Material: naive CD8+ T cells sorted from blood. Receptors were obtained from a woman younger than 45 in good health.

The rearrangement links TRBV6-6 to TRBJ2-5, with TRBD2 matching over 8 bases. The CDR3 is 16 residues long. V dropped 7 bases and J dropped 4; count of bases not matched to a gene: 14. CDR1 is MNHNY, CDR2 SVGAGI, per germline (reference sequence). CDR3 region: CASNDGGGLEGETQYF. The CDR3 DNA is TGTGCCAGCAACGACGGTGGGGGACTAGAGGGAGAGACCCAGTACTTC.

V is TRBV4-1 and J is TRBJ2-5, with TRBD2 matching over 8 bases. TRBJ2-7 matches the DNA end more closely, so the J call is doubtful. The CDR3 loop spans 15 amino acids. The germline CDR1 and CDR2 sequences are MGHRA and YSYEKL. The CDR3 DNA is TGCGCCAGCAGCGACTCCGGGACTAGTCTCTACGAGCAGTACTTC. Amino acid sequence: CASSDSGTSLYEQYF.

The V and J genes are TRBV7-2 and TRBJ2-6; D possibly corresponds to TRBD1 (6 bases). Germline CDR1 reads SGHTA; CDR2 reads FQGNSA. This CDR3 has 18 amino acids. Trimming took off 5 bases at V and 1 base at J, with 18 bases between the two ends. CDR3 region: CASSRSDSKSSGANVLTF. The CDR3 nucleotides read TGTGCCAGCAGCCGTTCGGACAGCAAAAGTTCTGGGGCCAACGTCCTGACTTTC.

V usage is TRBV25-1 and J usage is TRBJ2-3; D gene ambiguous. The V end was cut by 4 bases, the J end by 1 base, with 9 bases between. From germline, CDR1 is MGHDK and CDR2 SYGVNS. This CDR3 region has 14 residues. The CDR3 bases are TGTGCCAGCAGTGCCTTCTGGGGCACAGATACGCAGTATTTT. This translates into CASSAFWGTDTQYF.

The rearrangement links TRBV9 to TRBJ2-3; 9 bases are shared with TRBD2. The CDR3 length is 16 residues. V was pared by 0 bases and J by 6 bases, with 8 bases of the junction left unmatched. Germline-derived CDR1 and CDR2 are SGDLS and YYNGEE. Written as DNA, the CDR3 is TGTGCCAGCAGCGTAGAAGGGACTAGCTTAGGGGATACGCAGTATTTT. It yields the protein CASSVEGTSLGDTQYF.

This rearrangement joins TRBV2 to TRBJ2-3; 11 nucleotides line up with TRBD2. The CDR3 covers 15 residues. Germline loops: CDR1 SNHLY, CDR2 FYNNEI. V was pared by 4 bases and J by 2 bases, with 2 bases of the junction left unmatched. In DNA, the CDR3 is TGTGCCAGCAGTGCACTAGCGGGAGACACAGATACGCAGTATTTT. Amino acid sequence: CASSALAGDTDTQYF.

The chain carries TRBV19 and TRBJ2-1, with D unresolved. Germline V gene sequence: CDR1 LNHDA, CDR2 SQIVND (reference sequence). The CDR3 is made up of 14 amino acids. Trimming removed 3 bases at V and 7 bases at J, with 13 bases between. The CDR3 protein is CASSIGLGNNEQFF. CDR3 sequence (DNA): TGTGCCAGTAGTATCGGTCTAGGGAATAATGAGCAGTTCTTC. Using reference TRBV19 and TRBJ2-1 for the parts outside the CDR3, the full variable domain is DGGITQSPKYLFRKEGQNVTLSCEQNLNHDAMYWYRQDPGQGLRLIYYSQIVNDFQKGDIAEGYSVSREKKESFPLTVTSAQKNPTAFYLCASSIGLGNNEQFFGPGTRLTVL.

A word on this clone: This sample includes further DNA sequences coding for the same CDR3. The CDR3 region is CASSLGRETQYF. The DNA for the CDR3 is TGTGCCAGCAGCTTAGGCAGGGAGACCCAGTACTTC. The chain employs TRBV11-2 and TRBJ2-5; D gene uncertain. Trimming left V 1 base short and J 5 bases short, with 5 bases between. The length of the CDR3 is 12 residues. CDR1 is SGHAT, CDR2 FQNNGV, per germline.

J is TRBJ1-4 and V is TRBV2; D gene ambiguous. Germline loops: CDR1 SNHLY, CDR2 FYNNEI. CDR3 length: 15 residues. V lost 6 bases and J 5 bases, leaving 16 bases between the germline ends. As DNA, the CDR3 is TGTGCCAGCAGCCCCGAGAGCAGGATGAATGAAAAACTGTTTTTT. Amino acid sequence: CASSPESRMNEKLFF.

The rearrangement joins TRBV5-6 to TRBJ2-1; 13 bases align to TRBD2. Germline V gene data show CDR1 as SGHDT and CDR2 as YYEEEE. The CDR3 runs to 15 residues. Trimming cost V 4 bases and J 9 bases; bases outside gene matches: 7. The CDR3 reads CASSAGGLAGPEQFF. CDR3 coding DNA: TGTGCCAGCAGCGCGGGGGGACTAGCGGGACCTGAGCAGTTCTTC.

This chain links TRBV27 with TRBJ2-7; 7 bases map to TRBD1. The CDR3 covers 15 residues. Trimming cost V 2 bases and J 3 bases; bases outside gene matches: 7. Germline V gives CDR1 MNHEY, CDR2 SMNVEV (reference sequence). The CDR3 sequence is CASSLRGGSNYEQYF. The CDR3, as DNA: TGTGCCAGCAGTTTAAGAGGGGGCTCAAACTACGAGCAGTACTTC.

The chain couples TRBV2 to TRBJ1-3; tentative D call: TRBD1 (6 bases). V lost 10 bases to trimming and J lost 5 bases, with 21 bases between them. Per germline, CDR1 SNHLY and CDR2 FYNNEI. The CDR3 is 15 amino acids. CDR3 loop: CATLPRGGSRNTIYF. The CDR3, as DNA: TGTGCCACCCTACCCAGGGGAGGTAGTAGAAACACCATATATTTT.

The chain combines TRBV30 with TRBJ1-6; D not resolved. Germline V gene data show CDR1 as GTSNPN and CDR2 as SVGIG (reference sequence). Trimming took off 4 bases at V and 14 bases at J, with 12 bases between the two ends. This CDR3 has 11 amino acids. CDR3 nucleotides: TGTGCCTGGACGACGGTGGGTGCCCTCCACTTT. It translates to CAWTTVGALHF.

The chain combines TRBV6-1 with TRBJ1-3; D unresolved. V dropped 6 bases and J dropped 0 bases, with 12 bases sitting between them. This CDR3 spans 15 amino acids. Germline V gene data show CDR1 as MNHNS and CDR2 as SASEGT. The chain's CDR3 is CASRSEGYSGNTIYF. As DNA, the CDR3 is TGTGCCAGCAGGTCCGAGGGATACTCTGGAAACACCATATATTTT.

This chain connects TRBV2 to TRBJ1-5; D call uncertain. Trimming removed 3 bases at V and 6 bases at J, with 15 bases between. The CDR3 runs to 15 residues. The V gene's germline CDR1 is SNHLY and CDR2 FYNNEI. The CDR3 loop is CASSDIGVRGQPQHF. The CDR3, as DNA: TGTGCCAGCAGTGATATCGGGGTCCGGGGTCAGCCCCAGCATTTT.

The rearrangement joins TRBV13 to TRBJ2-7, with D tentatively TRBD1 or TRBD2 (5 bases each). This CDR3 region has 14 residues. CDR1 PRHDT and CDR2 FYEKMQ come from the germline V gene (reference sequence). V was cut by 7 bases and J by 6 bases, with 19 bases left in between. CDR3 amino acids: CASTSGPLGSEQYF. The CDR3 DNA sequence: TGTGCCAGCACCTCGGGGCCATTGGGGAGCGAGCAGTACTTC.

The count of this clone is one. CDR3 residues: CASNTGLAYEQYF. CDR3 nucleotides: TGTGCCAGCAATACGGGCCTCGCCTACGAGCAGTACTTC. The V and J genes are TRBV6-6 and TRBJ2-7; D is undetermined. Trimming left V 7 bases short and J 2 bases short, with 12 bases between. CDR1 and CDR2 from the germline V gene are MNHNY and SVGAGI (reference sequence). The CDR3 totals 13 residues.

This chain uses TRBV30 with TRBJ1-1; D ambiguous. The V end lost 0 bases, the J end lost 4 bases, and 3 bases lay between the germline ends. The CDR3 runs to 11 residues. Germline lookup yields CDR1 GTSNPN and CDR2 SVGIG (reference sequence). For the CDR3, the DNA is TGTGCCTGGAGTGTTTCCACTGAAGCTTTCTTT. Translation: CAWSVSTEAFF.

The CDR3, as DNA: TGTGCCAGCAGTCCCGTTCGGCCCTACGAGCAGTACTTC. This translates into CASSPVRPYEQYF. V usage is TRBV6-9 and J usage is TRBJ2-7, with D hard to call. Germline values: CDR1 MNHGY, CDR2 SVAAGI. CDR3 size: 13 residues. Trimming cost V 5 bases and J 2 bases, with 10 bases left between them.

This sequence joins TRBV27 and TRBJ2-7; 8 bases agree with TRBD2. Germline assignment: CDR1 MNHEY and CDR2 SMNVEV (reference sequence). V was pared by 6 bases and J by 4 bases, with 8 bases of the junction left unmatched. The length of the CDR3 is 14 residues. The CDR3 here is CASRVAGLSYEQYF. DNA for the CDR3: TGTGCCAGCAGGGTAGCGGGATTAAGTTACGAGCAGTACTTC.